This entry describes one TCR beta chain. What was sequenced were expressed TCRB transcripts, since all of the isolated RNA had been reverse transcribed. TCRdb's copy holds only in-frame clones and misses some; the assay was immunoSEQ multiplex PCR. The sample has around 500,000 clones; about 10% are singletons. From germline, CDR1 is SQVTM and CDR2 ANQGSEA. V was pared by 1 base and J by 5 bases, with 8 bases of the junction left unmatched. The CDR3 contains 15 residues. The source of the sample is a study of beta chain features in type 1 diabetes. The rearrangement links TRBV29-1 to TRBJ1-1; 9 nucleotides match TRBD1. Sequencing was carried out using naive CD4+ T cells from blood. The receptor was derived from a woman aged 18 to 35 in good health. CDR3 in DNA: TGCAGCGTTGAAGGGGGACAGGGACGGAGGACTGAAGCTTTCTTT. Protein sequence: CSVEGGQGRRTEAFF.